The clone carrying this TCR beta chain is labeled medium-sized. One junction end does not reproduce the germline sequence, and a read error may be involved. PBMCs were collected from an approximately 9.4 ml volume of fresh peripheral blood. The entry originates in a study of T cells in Graves' hyperthyroidism and ophthalmopathy. The TCR beta CDR3 regions underwent amplification using RNA transcripts as the source. First-round RT-PCR of the TCR CDR3 relied on the HTBI primer set. TCRdb re-analysed the multiplex PCR reads in MiXCR, keeping a single row per CDR3 protein. The data contain tens of thousands of distinct CDR3 sequences, 49% of them seen just once; the ten biggest clones take up approximately 6.2%. The CDR3 runs to 15 residues. In germline, CDR1 is SSHAT, CDR2 FNYEAQ (reference sequence).

The origin of this receptor is a woman aged 45 to 65 with Graves' hyperthyroidism that later progressed to Graves' ophthalmopathy. V gene TRBV7-7 combines with J gene TRBJ2-5; a possible D gene is TRBD1 (5 bases). Specimen: blood. The CDR3 loop is CASSLDPGMAETQYF. The CDR3 DNA sequence: TGTGCTAGCAGCTTAGATCCAGGGATGGCAGAGACCCAGTACTTC.